This T cell receptor (beta chain) was recovered during a study of T cell changes during pregnancy in multiple sclerosis. Germline loops: CDR1 SEHNR, CDR2 FQNEAQ (reference sequence). The V gene lost 3 bases and the J gene lost 6 bases, with 9 bases spanning the gap. The CDR3 is 12 residues long. Sequenced by immunoSEQ multiplex PCR; TCRdb stores in-frame clones only, minus some. The sample has 40,000 to 55,000 clones, around 90% seen once; the top ten hold roughly 0.52%. The sample holds a few counts of this clone. This rearrangement joins TRBV7-9 to TRBJ2-7, with D tentatively TRBD1 (6 bases). The receptor comes from a female donor with multiple sclerosis, enrolled in a pregnancy study. The input for sequencing was CD4+ T cells from peripheral blood mononuclear cells, taken in the third trimester of pregnancy. The CDR3 loop is CASSFTGFEQYF. The DNA of the CDR3 is TGTGCCAGCAGCTTCACAGGGTTCGAGCAGTACTTC.